The 22 T cell receptor beta chains presented below share a single source sample, sequenced in a study of blood T cell repertoires in COVID-19. This table comes from immunoSEQ multiplex PCR, and its TCRdb copy is limited to in-frame clones, with some not included. The table includes 74,000 or so clones, approximately 92% detected once. Sequencing was performed on peripheral blood. These receptors all stem from a middle-aged man with acute or convalescent COVID-19.

This chain links TRBV5-1 with TRBJ1-1, with D possibly matching TRBD1 (5 bases). Germline loops: CDR1 SGHRS, CDR2 YFSETQ. V was clipped by 0 bases and J by 1 base, with 10 bases between them. The CDR3 length is 15 residues. The CDR3 nucleotides are TGCGCCAGCAGCTTGGAAAACAGGAGGAACACTGAAGCTTTCTTT. Residues: CASSLENRRNTEAFF.

This rearrangement joins TRBV28 to TRBJ2-7; 12 bases line up with TRBD2. The V and J ends lost 4 bases and 2 bases, in that order; junction bases with no gene match: 6. Germline-derived CDR1 and CDR2 are MDHEN and SYDVKM. This CDR3 is built from 16 residues. CDR3: CASSSSTSGGTYEQYF. DNA of the CDR3: TGTGCCAGCAGTTCCTCAACTAGCGGGGGGACCTACGAGCAGTACTTC. Using reference TRBV28 and TRBJ2-7 for the parts outside the CDR3, the full variable domain is DVKVTQSSRYLVKRTGEKVFLECVQDMDHENMFWYRQDPGLGLRLIYFSYDVKMKEKGDIPEGYSVSREKKERFSLILESASTNQTSMYLCASSSSTSGGTYEQYFGPGTRLTVT.

This rearrangement joins TRBV2 to TRBJ1-5; no reliable D call. Trimming removed 3 bases from V and 4 bases from J, with 13 bases in between. Germline assignment: CDR1 SNHLY and CDR2 FYNNEI. This CDR3 comprises 15 residues. The chain's CDR3 is CASSDEADSNQPQHF. For the CDR3, the DNA is TGTGCCAGCAGTGATGAGGCGGATTCTAATCAGCCCCAGCATTTT.

This clone was found a few times. The chain recombines TRBV4-3 with TRBJ1-3, with 7 bases matching TRBD1. This CDR3 region has 16 residues. V shed 0 bases and J 1 base; nucleotides not matched to a gene: 3. Germline V CDR1 and CDR2: LGHNA, YSLEER. The CDR3 DNA follows: TGCGCCAGCAGCCAAGATGCAGGGGGGTCTGGAAACACCATATATTTT. It specifies CASSQDAGGSGNTIYF.

The chain uses TRBV28 and TRBJ2-1, with 13 bases that match TRBD2. Germline CDR1 MDHEN, CDR2 SYDVKM. The length of the CDR3 is 16 residues. V lost 4 bases and J lost 5; bases outside the gene matches: 5. The CDR3 DNA reads TGTGCCAGCAGTTCCTGGACTAGCGGGGGACACAATGAGCAGTTCTTC. Protein sequence: CASSSWTSGGHNEQFF.

In its sample, this clone was seen once. This rearrangement joins TRBV11-2 to TRBJ2-1; 8 bases align to TRBD2. The V segment lost 5 bases and the J segment 4 bases; nucleotides outside the gene matches: 7. The germline V gene has CDR1 SGHAT and CDR2 FQNNGV. This CDR3 region has 15 residues. The CDR3: CASSPRAGGYNEQFF. Written as DNA, the CDR3 is TGTGCCAGCAGCCCCCGGGCGGGGGGATACAATGAGCAGTTCTTC.

The rearrangement uses TRBV5-6 and TRBJ2-5; D not certain. The germline V gene has CDR1 SGHDT and CDR2 YYEEEE. The V gene lost 4 bases and the J gene lost 4 bases, with 8 bases spanning the gap. The CDR3 length is 12 residues. Written as DNA, the CDR3 is TGTGCCAGCAGCCCGGGTGGAGAGACCCAGTACTTC. Its protein product is CASSPGGETQYF.

V is TRBV5-1 and J is TRBJ1-3; D unresolved. The germline V and J ends were trimmed by 1 base and 2 bases, with 10 bases remaining between them. This CDR3 is 15 amino acids long. Germline assignment: CDR1 SGHRS and CDR2 YFSETQ. This CDR3 is CASSLNYVPGNTIYF. In nucleotides, the CDR3 is TGCGCCAGCAGCTTGAACTATGTTCCTGGAAACACCATATATTTT.

The V gene is TRBV11-3, the J gene TRBJ2-3; a possible D gene is TRBD1 (6 bases). The V and J ends lost 5 bases and 0 bases respectively, with 15 bases between them. The germline CDR1 and CDR2 sequences are SGHNT and YENEEA. The CDR3 contains 16 residues. The CDR3 bases are TGTGCCAGCAGCCTTCGGACAGTAGGTAGCACAGATACGCAGTATTTT. It specifies CASSLRTVGSTDTQYF. Full variable domain (remainder filled in from reference TRBV11-3 and TRBJ2-3): EAGVVQSPRYKIIEKKQPVAFWCNPISGHNTLYWYLQNLGQGPELLIRYENEEAVDDSQLPKDRFSAERLKGVDSTLKIQPAELGDSAVYLCASSLRTVGSTDTQYFGPGTRLTVL.

The V gene is TRBV18, the J gene TRBJ2-1; D is ambiguous. Germline CDR1 KGHSH, CDR2 LQKENI. With 2 bases removed from V and 8 bases from J, the gap between germline ends came to 13 bases. The CDR3 has 14 amino acids. CDR3 coding DNA: TGTGCCAGCTCACCATTACCGCTGGGCCATGAGCAGTTCTTC. Amino acid sequence: CASSPLPLGHEQFF.

The genes are TRBV7-9 and TRBJ2-7; TRBD2 aligns across 9 bases. Germline V CDR1 and CDR2: SEHNR, FQNEAQ (reference sequence). The junction had 8 bases not matched to a gene; V was cut back by 3 bases and J by 2 bases. The length of the CDR3 is 16 residues. CDR3 sequence: CASSFKVAGETYEQYV. The DNA of the CDR3 is TGTGCCAGCAGCTTCAAGGTAGCGGGAGAGACCTACGAGCAGTACGTC.

V usage is TRBV7-2 and J usage is TRBJ2-1; 9 bases line up with TRBD2. In germline, CDR1 is SGHTA, CDR2 FQGNSA. The CDR3 runs to 17 residues. The ends lost 3 bases at V and 4 bases at J; junction bases unmatched: 10. In DNA form, the CDR3 reads TGTGCCAGCAGCTTGGTTGCCGGGACTAGCAATTACAATGAGCAGTTCTTC. It encodes CASSLVAGTSNYNEQFF.

The rearrangement joins TRBV15 to TRBJ2-5; 10 bases are shared with TRBD1. The V segment lost 6 bases and the J segment 5 bases; nucleotides outside the gene matches: 6. Germline V CDR1 and CDR2: LNHNV, YYDKDF (reference sequence). The CDR3 is 14 amino acids. This chain's CDR3 is CATRTDRGRETQYF. The CDR3 region has the DNA TGTGCCACCAGAACTGACAGGGGGCGGGAGACCCAGTACTTC.

This clone was counted between two and nine times. This chain uses TRBV19 with TRBJ1-5, with D tentatively TRBD1 (6 bases). This CDR3 is built from 15 residues. Deletions cut 6 bases from V and 4 bases from J, with 16 bases between. CDR1 LNHDA and CDR2 SQIVND come from the germline V gene (reference sequence). The CDR3 region has the DNA TGTGCCAGTAGAAACCGGGACACAAAAAATCAGCCCCAGCATTTT. The encoded protein is CASRNRDTKNQPQHF.

J is TRBJ2-2 and V is TRBV6-5, with 8 bases aligning to TRBD1. The CDR3 is 14 residues long. V gave up 6 bases and J gave up 4 bases; unmatched junction bases: 4. The V gene's germline CDR1 is MNHEY and CDR2 SVGAGI. CDR3 in amino acids: CASSLTGGTGELFF. CDR3 DNA sequence: TGTGCCAGCAGCTTAACAGGGGGCACCGGGGAGCTGTTTTTT.

This chain uses TRBV12-3 or TRBV12-4 with TRBJ2-5; a possible D gene is TRBD1 (5 bases). The germline V and J ends were trimmed by 3 bases and 3 bases, with 8 bases remaining between them. The CDR3 contains 13 residues. CDR3 residues: CASSFSGKETQYF. The CDR3 DNA is TGTGCCAGCAGTTTCTCAGGGAAAGAGACCCAGTACTTC.

The chain couples TRBV7-2 to TRBJ2-5; weak D call: TRBD1 (6 bases). V was clipped by 1 base and J by 5 bases, with 11 bases between them. CDR3 length: 14 residues. Germline CDR1 reads SGHTA; CDR2 reads FQGNSA. The CDR3 is CASSLVRGMETQYF. The CDR3 region has the DNA TGTGCCAGCAGCTTAGTGAGGGGGATGGAGACCCAGTACTTC.

The chain links TRBV27 to TRBJ2-1; 13 bases are a match to TRBD2. The V gene end was trimmed by 9 bases and the J gene end by 0 bases; junction bases not matched to a gene: 2. The CDR3 sequence is 15 residues long. Per the germline V gene, CDR1 is MNHEY and CDR2 is SMNVEV (reference sequence). CDR3 in amino acids: CASGLAGDSYNEQFF. Written as DNA, the CDR3 is TGTGCCAGTGGACTAGCGGGGGACTCCTACAATGAGCAGTTCTTC.

The CDR3 region is CASSLAGVDTGELFF. DNA of the CDR3: TGCGCCAGCAGCTTGGCAGGGGTTGACACCGGGGAGCTGTTTTTT. V gene TRBV5-1 combines with J gene TRBJ2-2, with a tentative D call TRBD1 (6 bases). Germline V gives CDR1 SGHRS, CDR2 YFSETQ. With 0 bases removed from V and 3 bases from J, the gap between germline ends came to 9 bases. The length of the CDR3 is 15 residues. The full variable domain, with the rest looked up from reference TRBV5-1 and TRBJ2-2, is KAGVTQTPRYLIKTRGQQVTLSCSPISGHRSVSWYQQTPGQGLQFLFEYFSETQRNKGNFPGRFSGRQFSNSRSEMNVSTLELGDSALYLCASSLAGVDTGELFFGEGSRLTVL.

The chain employs TRBV29-1 and TRBJ1-5; D not resolved. The V end lost 6 bases, the J end lost 4 bases, and 10 bases lay between the germline ends. This CDR3 contains 12 residues. From germline, CDR1 is SQVTM and CDR2 ANQGSEA. This CDR3 reads CSVADGNQPQHF. CDR3 DNA: TGCAGCGTAGCGGACGGGAATCAGCCCCAGCATTTT.

This rearrangement joins TRBV6-2 or TRBV6-3 to TRBJ1-2; D is perhaps TRBD1 (5 bases). The CDR3 length is 16 residues. V was cut by 2 bases and J by 0 bases, with 13 bases left in between. In germline, CDR1 is MNHEY, CDR2 SVGEGT. The CDR3 DNA reads as TGTGCCAGCAGTTACACAACGGGGGTGACTAACTATGGCTACACCTTC. Translating it yields CASSYTTGVTNYGYTF.

This clone appeared a single time. The chain links TRBV2 to TRBJ2-1; weak D call: TRBD2 (5 bases). The V gene lost 6 bases and the J gene lost 10 bases, with 7 bases spanning the gap. In germline, CDR1 is SNHLY, CDR2 FYNNEI. CDR3 length equals 10 residues. The CDR3 DNA is TGTGCCAGCAGCCGACTAGAGCAGTTCTTC. Amino acid sequence: CASSRLEQFF.